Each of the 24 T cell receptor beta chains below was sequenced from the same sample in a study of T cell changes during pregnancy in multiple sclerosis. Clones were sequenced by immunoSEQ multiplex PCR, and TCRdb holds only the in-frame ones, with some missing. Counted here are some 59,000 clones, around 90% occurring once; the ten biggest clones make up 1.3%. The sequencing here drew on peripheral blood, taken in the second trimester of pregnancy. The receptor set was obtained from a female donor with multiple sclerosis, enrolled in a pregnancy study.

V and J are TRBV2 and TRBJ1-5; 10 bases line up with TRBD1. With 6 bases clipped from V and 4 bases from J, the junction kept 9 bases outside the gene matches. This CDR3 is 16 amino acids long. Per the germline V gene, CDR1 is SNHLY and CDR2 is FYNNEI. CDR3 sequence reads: CASSATGGWMNQPQHF. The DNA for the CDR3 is TGTGCCAGCAGCGCGACAGGGGGCTGGATGAATCAGCCCCAGCATTTT.

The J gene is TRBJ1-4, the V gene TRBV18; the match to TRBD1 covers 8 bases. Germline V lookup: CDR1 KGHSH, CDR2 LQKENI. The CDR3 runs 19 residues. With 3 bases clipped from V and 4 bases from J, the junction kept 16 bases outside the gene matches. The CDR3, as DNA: TGTGCCAGCTCACCCATAATTGGACAGGGCCCTAAACATAATGAAAAACTGTTTTTT. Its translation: CASSPIIGQGPKHNEKLFF.

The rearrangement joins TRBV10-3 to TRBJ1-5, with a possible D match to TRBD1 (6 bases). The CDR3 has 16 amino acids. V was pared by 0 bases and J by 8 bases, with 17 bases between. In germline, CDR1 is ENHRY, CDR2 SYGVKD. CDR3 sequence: CAISESGGAGVKPQHF. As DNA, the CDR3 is TGTGCCATCAGTGAGTCGGGAGGGGCAGGGGTTAAGCCCCAGCATTTT.

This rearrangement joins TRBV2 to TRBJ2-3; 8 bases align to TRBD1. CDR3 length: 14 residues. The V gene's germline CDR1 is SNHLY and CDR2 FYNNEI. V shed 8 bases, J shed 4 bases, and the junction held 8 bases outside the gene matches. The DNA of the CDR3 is TGTGCCAGCCGGGACAGGCGACACCCAGATACGCAGTATTTT. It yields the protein CASRDRRHPDTQYF.

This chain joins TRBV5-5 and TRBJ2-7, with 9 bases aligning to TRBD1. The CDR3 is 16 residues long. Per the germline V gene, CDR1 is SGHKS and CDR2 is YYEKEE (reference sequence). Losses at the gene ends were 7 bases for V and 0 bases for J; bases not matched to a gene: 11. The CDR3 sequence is CASSGGTGLYSYEQYF. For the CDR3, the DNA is TGTGCCAGCTCCGGAGGGACAGGGCTATACTCCTACGAGCAGTACTTC.

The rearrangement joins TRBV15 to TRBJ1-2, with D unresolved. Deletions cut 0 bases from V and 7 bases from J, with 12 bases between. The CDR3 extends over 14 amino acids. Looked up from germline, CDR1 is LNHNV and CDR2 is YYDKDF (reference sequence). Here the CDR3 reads CATSREVWSGGYTF. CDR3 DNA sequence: TGTGCCACCAGCAGAGAAGTCTGGAGTGGTGGCTACACCTTC. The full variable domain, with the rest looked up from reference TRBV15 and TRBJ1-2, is DAMVIQNPRYQVTQFGKPVTLSCSQTLNHNVMYWYQQKSSQAPKLLFHYYDKDFNNEADTPDNFQSRRPNTSFCFLDIRSPGLGDTAMYLCATSREVWSGGYTFGSGTRLTVV.

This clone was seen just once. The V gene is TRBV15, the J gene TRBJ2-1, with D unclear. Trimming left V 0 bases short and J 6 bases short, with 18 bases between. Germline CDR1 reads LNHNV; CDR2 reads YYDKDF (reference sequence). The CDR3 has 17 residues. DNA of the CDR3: TGTGCCACCAGCAGAGATTTAGTGGGCTCCCTGACCAATGAGCAGTTCTTC. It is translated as CATSRDLVGSLTNEQFF.

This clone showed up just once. The CDR3 region has the DNA TGTGCCAGCAGAAAGGGACAGGCCTCTAACTATGGCTACACCTTC. The encoded protein is CASRKGQASNYGYTF. The genes are TRBV27 and TRBJ1-2; 8 nucleotides match TRBD1. This CDR3 has 15 residues. CDR1 MNHEY and CDR2 SMNVEV come from the germline V gene (reference sequence). J was trimmed by 0 bases and V by 6 bases; bases with no gene match: 6.

The CDR3 region has the DNA TGTGCCAGCAGCTTTCAGGGGGGATTGACCGGGGAGCTGTTTTTT. Its protein product is CASSFQGGLTGELFF. The rearrangement uses TRBV7-2 and TRBJ2-2; TRBD1 is a possible D gene (7 bases). CDR3 size: 15 residues. CDR1 and CDR2 (germline): SGHTA, FQGNSA. Trimming pared 3 bases from V and 5 bases from J, leaving 13 bases between.

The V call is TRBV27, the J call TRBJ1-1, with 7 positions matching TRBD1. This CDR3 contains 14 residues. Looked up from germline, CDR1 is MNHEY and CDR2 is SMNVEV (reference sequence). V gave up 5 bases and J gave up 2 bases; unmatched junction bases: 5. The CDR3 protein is CASSRDRANTEAFF. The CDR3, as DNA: TGTGCCAGCAGTCGGGACAGAGCTAACACTGAAGCTTTCTTT.

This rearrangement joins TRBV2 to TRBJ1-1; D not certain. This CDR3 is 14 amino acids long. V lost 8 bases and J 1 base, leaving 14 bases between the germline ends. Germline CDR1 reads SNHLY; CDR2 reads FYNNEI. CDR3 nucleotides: TGTGCCAGCCACTCGGCTGCAGGGAACACTGAAGCTTTCTTT. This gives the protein CASHSAAGNTEAFF.

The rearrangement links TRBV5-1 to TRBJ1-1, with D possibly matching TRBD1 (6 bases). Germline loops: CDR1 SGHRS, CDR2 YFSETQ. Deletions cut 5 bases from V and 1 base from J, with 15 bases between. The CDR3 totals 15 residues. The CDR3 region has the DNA TGCGCCAGCAGTGGGGTGGGGGCGGCGAACACTGAAGCTTTCTTT. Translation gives CASSGVGAANTEAFF.

The CDR3 sequence: CASSLGPGTANTEAFF. Written as DNA, the CDR3 is TGTGCCAGCAGCTTGGGTCCCGGGACAGCTAACACTGAAGCTTTCTTT. V usage is TRBV5-5 and J usage is TRBJ1-1, with 7 bases aligning to TRBD1. Germline values: CDR1 SGHKS, CDR2 YYEKEE (reference sequence). CDR3 length: 16 amino acids. V shed 0 bases and J 2 bases; nucleotides not matched to a gene: 7.

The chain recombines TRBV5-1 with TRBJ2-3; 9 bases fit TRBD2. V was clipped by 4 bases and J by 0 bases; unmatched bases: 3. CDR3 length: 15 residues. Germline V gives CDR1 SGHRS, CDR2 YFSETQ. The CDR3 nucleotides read TGCGCCAGCAGCCCTAGCGGGGCGAGCACAGATACGCAGTATTTT. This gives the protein CASSPSGASTDTQYF. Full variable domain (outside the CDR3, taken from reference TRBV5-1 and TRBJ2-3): KAGVTQTPRYLIKTRGQQVTLSCSPISGHRSVSWYQQTPGQGLQFLFEYFSETQRNKGNFPGRFSGRQFSNSRSEMNVSTLELGDSALYLCASSPSGASTDTQYFGPGTRLTVL.

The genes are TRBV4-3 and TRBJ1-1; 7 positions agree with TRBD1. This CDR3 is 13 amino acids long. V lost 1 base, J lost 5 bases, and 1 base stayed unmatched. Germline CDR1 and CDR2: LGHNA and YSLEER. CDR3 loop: CASSQGRGTEAFF. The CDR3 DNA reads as TGCGCCAGCAGCCAAGGCAGGGGGACTGAAGCTTTCTTT.

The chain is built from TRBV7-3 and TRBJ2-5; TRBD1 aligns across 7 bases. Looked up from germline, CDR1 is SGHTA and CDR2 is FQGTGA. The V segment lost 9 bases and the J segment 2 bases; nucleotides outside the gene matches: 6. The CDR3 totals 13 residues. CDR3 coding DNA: TGTGCCAGTTCGCCGGGACAGCAAGAGACCCAGTACTTC. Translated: CASSPGQQETQYF.

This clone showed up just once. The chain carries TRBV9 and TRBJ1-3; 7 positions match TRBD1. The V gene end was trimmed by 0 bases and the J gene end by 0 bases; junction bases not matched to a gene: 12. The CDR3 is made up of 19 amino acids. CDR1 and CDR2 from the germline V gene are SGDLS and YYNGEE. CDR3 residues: CASSVGSDRAFSSGNTIYF. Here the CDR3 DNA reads TGTGCCAGCAGCGTAGGTAGCGACAGGGCGTTTAGCTCTGGAAACACCATATATTTT.

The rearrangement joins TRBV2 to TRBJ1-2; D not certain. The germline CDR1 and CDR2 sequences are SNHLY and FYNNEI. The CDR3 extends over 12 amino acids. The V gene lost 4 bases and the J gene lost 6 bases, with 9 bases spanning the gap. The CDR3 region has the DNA TGTGCCAGCAGTGCCTCCGGGGATGGCTACACCTTC. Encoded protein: CASSASGDGYTF.

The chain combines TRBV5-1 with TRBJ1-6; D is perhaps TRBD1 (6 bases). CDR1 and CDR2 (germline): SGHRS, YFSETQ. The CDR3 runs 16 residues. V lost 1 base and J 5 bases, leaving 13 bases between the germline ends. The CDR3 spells CASSLSAGADNSPLHF. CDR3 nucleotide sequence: TGCGCCAGCAGCTTGTCCGCAGGGGCGGATAATTCACCCCTCCACTTT.

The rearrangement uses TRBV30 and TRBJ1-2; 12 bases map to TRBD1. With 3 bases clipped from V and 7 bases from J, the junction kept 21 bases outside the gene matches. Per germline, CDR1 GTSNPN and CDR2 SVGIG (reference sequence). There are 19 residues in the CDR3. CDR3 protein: CAWSARSGQGALLAGGYTF. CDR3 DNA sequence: TGTGCCTGGAGCGCACGCTCGGGACAGGGGGCTTTGTTAGCGGGTGGCTACACCTTC.

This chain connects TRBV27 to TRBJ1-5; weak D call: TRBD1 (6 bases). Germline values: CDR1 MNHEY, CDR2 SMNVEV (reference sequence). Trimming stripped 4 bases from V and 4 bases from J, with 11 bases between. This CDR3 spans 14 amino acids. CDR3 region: CASSYREGNQPQHF. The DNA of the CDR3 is TGTGCCAGCAGTTACAGGGAGGGGAATCAGCCCCAGCATTTT.

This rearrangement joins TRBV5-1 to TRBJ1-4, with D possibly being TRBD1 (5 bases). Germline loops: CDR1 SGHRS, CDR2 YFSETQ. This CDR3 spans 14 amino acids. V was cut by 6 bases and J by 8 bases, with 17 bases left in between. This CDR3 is CASKFEWGDEKLFF. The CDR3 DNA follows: TGCGCCAGCAAATTTGAATGGGGGGACGAAAAACTGTTTTTT.

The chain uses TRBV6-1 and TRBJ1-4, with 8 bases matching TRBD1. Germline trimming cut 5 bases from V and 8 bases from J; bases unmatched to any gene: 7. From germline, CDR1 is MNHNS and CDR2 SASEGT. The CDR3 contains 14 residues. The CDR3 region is CASSPRTGKEKLFF. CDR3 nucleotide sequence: TGTGCCAGCAGTCCCCGGACAGGGAAGGAAAAACTGTTTTTT.

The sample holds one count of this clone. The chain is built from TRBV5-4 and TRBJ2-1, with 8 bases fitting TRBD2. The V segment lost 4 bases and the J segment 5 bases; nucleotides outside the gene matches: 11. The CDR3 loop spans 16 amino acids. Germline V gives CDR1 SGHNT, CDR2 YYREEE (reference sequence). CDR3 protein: CASSPGRGGDDNEQFF. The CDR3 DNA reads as TGTGCCAGCAGCCCGGGCCGGGGGGGAGACGACAATGAGCAGTTCTTC.